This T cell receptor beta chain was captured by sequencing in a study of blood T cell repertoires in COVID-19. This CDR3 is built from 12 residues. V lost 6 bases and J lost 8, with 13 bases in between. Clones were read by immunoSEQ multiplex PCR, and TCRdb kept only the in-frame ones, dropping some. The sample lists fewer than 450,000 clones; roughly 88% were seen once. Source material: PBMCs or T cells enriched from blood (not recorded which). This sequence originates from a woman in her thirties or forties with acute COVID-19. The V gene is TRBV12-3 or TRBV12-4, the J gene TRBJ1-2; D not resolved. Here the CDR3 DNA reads TGTGCCAGCAGGAGACACGAACCGGGCTACACCTTC. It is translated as CASRRHEPGYTF.